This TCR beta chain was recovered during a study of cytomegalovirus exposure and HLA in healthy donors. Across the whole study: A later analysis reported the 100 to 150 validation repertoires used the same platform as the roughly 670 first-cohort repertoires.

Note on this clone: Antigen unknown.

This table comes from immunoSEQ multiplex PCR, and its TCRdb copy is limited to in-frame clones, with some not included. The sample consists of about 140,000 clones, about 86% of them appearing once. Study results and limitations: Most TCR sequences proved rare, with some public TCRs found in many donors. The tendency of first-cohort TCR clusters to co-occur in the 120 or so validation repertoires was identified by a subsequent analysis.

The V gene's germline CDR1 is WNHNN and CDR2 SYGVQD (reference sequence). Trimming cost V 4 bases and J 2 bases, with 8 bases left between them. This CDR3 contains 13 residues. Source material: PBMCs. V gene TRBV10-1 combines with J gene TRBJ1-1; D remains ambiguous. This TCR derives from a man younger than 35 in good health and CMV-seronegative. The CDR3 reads CASSVAGNTEAFF. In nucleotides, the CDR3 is TGCGCCAGCAGTGTCGCGGGCAACACTGAAGCTTTCTTT.